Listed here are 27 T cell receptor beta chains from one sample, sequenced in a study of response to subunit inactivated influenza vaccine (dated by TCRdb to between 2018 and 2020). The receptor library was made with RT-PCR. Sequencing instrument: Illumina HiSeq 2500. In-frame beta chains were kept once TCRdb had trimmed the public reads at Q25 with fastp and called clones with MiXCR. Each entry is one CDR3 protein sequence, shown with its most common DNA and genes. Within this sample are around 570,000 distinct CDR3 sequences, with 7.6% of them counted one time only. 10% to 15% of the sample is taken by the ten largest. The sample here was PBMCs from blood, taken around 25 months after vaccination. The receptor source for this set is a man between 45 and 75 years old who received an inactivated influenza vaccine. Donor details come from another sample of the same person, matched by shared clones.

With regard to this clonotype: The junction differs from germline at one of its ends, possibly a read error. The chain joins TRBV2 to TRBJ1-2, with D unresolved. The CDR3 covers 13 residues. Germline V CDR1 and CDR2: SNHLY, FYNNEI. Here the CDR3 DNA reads TGTGCCGGCAGTGAACGAGGACTGTTGCGCTACACCTTC. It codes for CAGSERGLLRYTF.

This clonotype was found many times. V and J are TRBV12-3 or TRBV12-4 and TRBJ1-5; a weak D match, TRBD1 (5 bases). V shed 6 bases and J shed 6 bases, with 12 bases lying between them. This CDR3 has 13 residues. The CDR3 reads CASRNQGGQPQHF. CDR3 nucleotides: TGTGCCAGCAGAAATCAGGGTGGTCAGCCCCAGCATTTT.

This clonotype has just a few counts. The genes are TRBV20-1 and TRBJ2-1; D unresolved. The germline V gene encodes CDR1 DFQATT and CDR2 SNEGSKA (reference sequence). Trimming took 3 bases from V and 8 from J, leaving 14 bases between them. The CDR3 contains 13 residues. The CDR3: CSASAPQSHEQFF. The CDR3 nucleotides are TGCAGTGCTAGTGCCCCCCAGTCCCATGAGCAGTTCTTC.

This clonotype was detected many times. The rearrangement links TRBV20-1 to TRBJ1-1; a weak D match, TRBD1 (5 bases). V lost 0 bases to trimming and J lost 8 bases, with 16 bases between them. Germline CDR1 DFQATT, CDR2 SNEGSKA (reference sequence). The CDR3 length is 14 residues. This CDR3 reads CSARDSGKRGEAFF. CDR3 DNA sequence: TGCAGTGCTAGAGATTCGGGGAAGCGGGGGGAAGCTTTCTTT.

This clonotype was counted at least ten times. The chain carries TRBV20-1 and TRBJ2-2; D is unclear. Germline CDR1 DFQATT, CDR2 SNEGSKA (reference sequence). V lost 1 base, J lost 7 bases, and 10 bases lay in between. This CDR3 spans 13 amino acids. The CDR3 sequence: CSARVIKGGELFF. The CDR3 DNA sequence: TGCAGTGCTAGAGTGATTAAAGGCGGGGAGCTGTTTTTT.

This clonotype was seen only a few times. CDR3 in amino acids: CASSQVAGDGYTF. CDR3 DNA sequence: TGCGCCAGCAGCCAAGTTGCAGGGGATGGCTACACCTTC. The V gene is TRBV4-3, the J gene TRBJ1-2, with D maybe TRBD1 (6 bases). Trimming took 1 base from V and 6 from J, leaving 9 bases between them. The germline CDR1 and CDR2 sequences are LGHNA and YSLEER. CDR3 length: 13 amino acids.

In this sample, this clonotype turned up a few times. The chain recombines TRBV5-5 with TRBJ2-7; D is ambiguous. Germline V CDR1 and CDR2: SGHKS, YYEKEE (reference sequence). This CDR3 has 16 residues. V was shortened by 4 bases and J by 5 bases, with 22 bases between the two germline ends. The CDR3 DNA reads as TGTGCCAGCAGCCTCCCTATGACTGGGAACCGGAACGAGCAGTACTTC. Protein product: CASSLPMTGNRNEQYF.

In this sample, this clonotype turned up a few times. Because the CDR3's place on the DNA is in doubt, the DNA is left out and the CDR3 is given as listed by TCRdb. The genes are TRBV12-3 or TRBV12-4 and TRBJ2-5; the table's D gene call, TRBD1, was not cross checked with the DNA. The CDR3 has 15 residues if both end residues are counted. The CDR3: CASTQGQQGILAQYF.

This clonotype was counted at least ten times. The CDR3 sequence: CASSLTPGGEPQHF. For the CDR3, the DNA is TGCGCCAGCAGCTTAACCCCCGGTGGCGAGCCCCAGCATTTT. V and J are TRBV5-1 and TRBJ1-5, with D unresolved. CDR3 length: 14 residues. V lost 2 bases and J lost 8, with 14 bases in between. Germline loops: CDR1 SGHRS, CDR2 YFSETQ.

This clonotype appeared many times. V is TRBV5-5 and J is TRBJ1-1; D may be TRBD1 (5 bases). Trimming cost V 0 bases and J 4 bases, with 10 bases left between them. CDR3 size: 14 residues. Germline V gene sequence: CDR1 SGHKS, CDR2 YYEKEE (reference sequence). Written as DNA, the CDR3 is TGTGCCAGCAGCTTGGTCAGGGAGATCACTGAAGCTTTCTTT. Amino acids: CASSLVREITEAFF.

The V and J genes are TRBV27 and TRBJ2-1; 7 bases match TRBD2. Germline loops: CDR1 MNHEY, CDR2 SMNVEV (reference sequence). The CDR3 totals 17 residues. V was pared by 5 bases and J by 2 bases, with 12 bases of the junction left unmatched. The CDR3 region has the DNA TGTGCCAGCAGTCTTTGGGCTAGCGGCCTTACCTACAATGAGCAGTTCTTC. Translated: CASSLWASGLTYNEQFF.

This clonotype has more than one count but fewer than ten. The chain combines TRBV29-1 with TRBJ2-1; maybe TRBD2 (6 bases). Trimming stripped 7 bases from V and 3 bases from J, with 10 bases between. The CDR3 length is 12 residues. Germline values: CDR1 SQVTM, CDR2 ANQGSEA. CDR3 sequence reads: CSGRAGYNEQFF. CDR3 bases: TGCAGCGGGAGGGCCGGCTACAATGAGCAGTTCTTC.

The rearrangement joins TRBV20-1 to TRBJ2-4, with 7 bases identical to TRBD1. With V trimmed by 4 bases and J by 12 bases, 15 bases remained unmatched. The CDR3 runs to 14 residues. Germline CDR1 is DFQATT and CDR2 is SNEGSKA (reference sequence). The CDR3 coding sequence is TGCAGTGCTATATCCCCGGACAGGCCCAAAGATCAGTACTTC. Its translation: CSAISPDRPKDQYF.

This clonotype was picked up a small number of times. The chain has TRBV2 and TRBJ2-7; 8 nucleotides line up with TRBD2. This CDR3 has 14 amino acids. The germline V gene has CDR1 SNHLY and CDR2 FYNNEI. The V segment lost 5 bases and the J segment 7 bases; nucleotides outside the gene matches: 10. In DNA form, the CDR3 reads TGTGCCAGCAGTCCGACGGGAGGGCCACGGGAGCAGTACTTC. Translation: CASSPTGGPREQYF. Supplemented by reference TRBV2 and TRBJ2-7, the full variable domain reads EPEVTQTPSHQVTQMGQEVILRCVPISNHLYFYWYRQILGQKVEFLVSFYNNEISEKSEIFDDQFSVERPDGSNFTLKIRSTKLEDSAMYFCASSPTGGPREQYFGPGTRLTVT.

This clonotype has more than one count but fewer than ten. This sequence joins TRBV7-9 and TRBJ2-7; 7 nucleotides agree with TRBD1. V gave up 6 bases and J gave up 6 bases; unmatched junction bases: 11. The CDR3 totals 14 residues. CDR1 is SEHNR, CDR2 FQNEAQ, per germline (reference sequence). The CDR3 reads CASRPQGSGVEQYF. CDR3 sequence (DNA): TGTGCCAGCAGGCCACAGGGGTCGGGCGTCGAGCAGTACTTC.

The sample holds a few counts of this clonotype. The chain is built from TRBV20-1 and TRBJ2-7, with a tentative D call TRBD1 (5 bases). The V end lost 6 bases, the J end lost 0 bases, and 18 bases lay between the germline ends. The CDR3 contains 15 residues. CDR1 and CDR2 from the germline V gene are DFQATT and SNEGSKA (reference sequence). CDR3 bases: TGCAGTGCCAGGGTCTCTCTAAGGAGCTCCTACGAGCAGTACTTC. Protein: CSARVSLRSSYEQYF.

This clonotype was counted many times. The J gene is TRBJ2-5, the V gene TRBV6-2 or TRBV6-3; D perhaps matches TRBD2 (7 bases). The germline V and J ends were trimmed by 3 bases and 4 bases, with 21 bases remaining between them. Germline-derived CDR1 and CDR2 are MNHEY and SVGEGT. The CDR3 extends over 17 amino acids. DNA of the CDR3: TGTGCCAGCAGTTATTCACTCCGGGGGGCCCGTGGAGAGACCCAGTACTTC. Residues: CASSYSLRGARGETQYF.

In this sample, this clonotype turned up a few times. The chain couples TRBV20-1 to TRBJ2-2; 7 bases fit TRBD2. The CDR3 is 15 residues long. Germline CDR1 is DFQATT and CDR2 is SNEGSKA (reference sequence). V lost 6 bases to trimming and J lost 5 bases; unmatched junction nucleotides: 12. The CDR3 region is CSAPGRAGRTGELFF. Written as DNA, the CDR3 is TGCAGTGCCCCCGGGAGAGCGGGGCGAACCGGGGAGCTGTTTTTT.

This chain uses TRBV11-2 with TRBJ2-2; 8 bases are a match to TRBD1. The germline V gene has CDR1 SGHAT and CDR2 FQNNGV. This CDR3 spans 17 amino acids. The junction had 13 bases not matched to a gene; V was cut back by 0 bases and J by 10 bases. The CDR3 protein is CASSLDSGGANIKELFF. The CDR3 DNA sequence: TGTGCCAGCAGCTTAGATTCAGGGGGCGCGAACATCAAGGAGCTGTTTTTT.

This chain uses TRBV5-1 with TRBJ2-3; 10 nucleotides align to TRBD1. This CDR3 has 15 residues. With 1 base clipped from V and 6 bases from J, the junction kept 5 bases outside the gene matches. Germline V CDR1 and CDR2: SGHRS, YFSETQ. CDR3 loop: CASSLMTGGRDTQYF. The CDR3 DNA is TGCGCCAGCAGCTTGATGACAGGGGGCCGGGATACGCAGTATTTT.

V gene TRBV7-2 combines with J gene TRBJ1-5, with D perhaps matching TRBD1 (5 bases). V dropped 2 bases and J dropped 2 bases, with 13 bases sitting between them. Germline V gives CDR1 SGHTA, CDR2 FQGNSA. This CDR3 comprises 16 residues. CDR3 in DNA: TGTGCCAGCAGCTTATCGGGGGTTATCGGCAATCAGCCCCAGCATTTT. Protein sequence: CASSLSGVIGNQPQHF.

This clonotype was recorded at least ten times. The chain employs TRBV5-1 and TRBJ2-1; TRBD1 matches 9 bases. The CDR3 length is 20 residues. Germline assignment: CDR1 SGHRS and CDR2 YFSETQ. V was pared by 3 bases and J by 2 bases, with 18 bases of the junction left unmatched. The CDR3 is CASSYRDREVWGNPYNEQFF. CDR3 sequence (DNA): TGCGCCAGCAGCTACCGGGACAGGGAAGTTTGGGGGAACCCCTACAATGAGCAGTTCTTC.

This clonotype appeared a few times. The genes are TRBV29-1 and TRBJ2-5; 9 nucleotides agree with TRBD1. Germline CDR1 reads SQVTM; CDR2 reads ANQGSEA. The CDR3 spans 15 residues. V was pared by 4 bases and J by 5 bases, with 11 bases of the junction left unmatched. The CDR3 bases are TGCAGCGTTGTTCCGGGACAGGGACGCCAGGAGACCCAGTACTTC. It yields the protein CSVVPGQGRQETQYF. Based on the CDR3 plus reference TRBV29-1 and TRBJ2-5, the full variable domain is SAVISQKPSRDICQRGTSLTIQCQVDSQVTMMFWYRQQPGQSLTLIATANQGSEATYESGFVIDKFPISRPNLTFSTLTVSNMSPEDSSIYLCSVVPGQGRQETQYFGPGTRLLVL.

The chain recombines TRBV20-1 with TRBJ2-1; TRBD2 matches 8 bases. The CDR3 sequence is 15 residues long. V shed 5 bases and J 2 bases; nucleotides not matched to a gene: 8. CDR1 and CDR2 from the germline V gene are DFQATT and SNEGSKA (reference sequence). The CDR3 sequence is CSAPKAGVTYNEQFF. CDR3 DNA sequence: TGCAGTGCTCCCAAAGCGGGAGTAACCTACAATGAGCAGTTCTTC.

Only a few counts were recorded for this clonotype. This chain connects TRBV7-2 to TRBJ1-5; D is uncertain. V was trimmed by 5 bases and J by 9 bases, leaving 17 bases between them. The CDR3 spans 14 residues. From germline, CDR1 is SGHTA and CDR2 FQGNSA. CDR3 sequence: CASSEGEGPWPQHF. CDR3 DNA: TGTGCCAGCAGCGAAGGTGAAGGCCCATGGCCCCAGCATTTT.

This CDR3 is CASSQALAGVEEQFF. The CDR3 coding sequence is TGTGCCAGCAGCCAAGCTCTAGCGGGAGTAGAGGAGCAGTTCTTC. The J gene is TRBJ2-1, the V gene TRBV3-1, with TRBD2 identical over 10 bases. This CDR3 is 15 amino acids long. V shed 1 base and J 10 bases; nucleotides not matched to a gene: 7. Germline V lookup: CDR1 LGHDT, CDR2 YNNKEL (reference sequence).

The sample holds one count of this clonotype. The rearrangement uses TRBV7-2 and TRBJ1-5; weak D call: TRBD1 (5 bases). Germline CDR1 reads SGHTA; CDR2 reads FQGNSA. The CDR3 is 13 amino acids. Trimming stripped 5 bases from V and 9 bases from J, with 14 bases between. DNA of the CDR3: TGTGCCAGCAGCCGGGACTGGTTGGGGCCCCAGCATTTT. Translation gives CASSRDWLGPQHF.